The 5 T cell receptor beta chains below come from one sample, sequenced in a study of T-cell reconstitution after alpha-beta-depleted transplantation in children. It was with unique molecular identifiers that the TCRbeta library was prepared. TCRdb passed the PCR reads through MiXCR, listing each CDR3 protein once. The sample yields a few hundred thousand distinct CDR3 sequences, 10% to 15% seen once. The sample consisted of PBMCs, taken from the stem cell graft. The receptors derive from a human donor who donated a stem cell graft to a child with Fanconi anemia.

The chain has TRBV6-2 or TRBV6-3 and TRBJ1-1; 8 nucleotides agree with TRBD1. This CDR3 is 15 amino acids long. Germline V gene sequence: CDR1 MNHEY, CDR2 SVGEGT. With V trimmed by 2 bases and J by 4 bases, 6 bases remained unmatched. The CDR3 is CASSYQDREGTEAFF. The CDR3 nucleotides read TGTGCCAGCAGTTACCAGGACAGGGAGGGCACTGAAGCTTTCTTT.

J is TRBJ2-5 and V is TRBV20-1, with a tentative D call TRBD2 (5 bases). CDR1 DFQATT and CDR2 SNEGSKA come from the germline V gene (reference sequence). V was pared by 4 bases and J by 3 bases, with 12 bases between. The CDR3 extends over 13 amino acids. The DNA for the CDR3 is TGCAGTGCTAAGGACTCCTGGGAAGAGACCCAGTACTTC. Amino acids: CSAKDSWEETQYF.

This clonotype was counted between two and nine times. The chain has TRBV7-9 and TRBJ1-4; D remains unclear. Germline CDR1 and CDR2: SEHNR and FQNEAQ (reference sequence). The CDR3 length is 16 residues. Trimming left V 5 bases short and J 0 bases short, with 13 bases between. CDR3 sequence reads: CASSMFPAPTNEKLFF. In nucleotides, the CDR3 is TGTGCCAGCAGCATGTTCCCGGCCCCAACTAATGAAAAACTGTTTTTT.

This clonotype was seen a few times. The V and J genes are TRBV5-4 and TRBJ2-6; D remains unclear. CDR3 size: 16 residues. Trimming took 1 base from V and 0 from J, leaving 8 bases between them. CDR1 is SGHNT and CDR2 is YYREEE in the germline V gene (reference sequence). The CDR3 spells CASSLKEHSGANVLTF. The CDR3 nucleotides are TGTGCCAGCAGCTTGAAAGAGCACTCTGGGGCCAACGTCCTGACTTTC.

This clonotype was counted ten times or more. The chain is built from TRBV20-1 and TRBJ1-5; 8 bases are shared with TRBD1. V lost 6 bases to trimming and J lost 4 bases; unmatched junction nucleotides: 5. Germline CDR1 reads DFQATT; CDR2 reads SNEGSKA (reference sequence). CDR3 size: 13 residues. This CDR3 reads CSAIGQGNQPQHF. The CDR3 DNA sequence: TGCAGTGCAATTGGACAGGGTAATCAGCCCCAGCATTTT.